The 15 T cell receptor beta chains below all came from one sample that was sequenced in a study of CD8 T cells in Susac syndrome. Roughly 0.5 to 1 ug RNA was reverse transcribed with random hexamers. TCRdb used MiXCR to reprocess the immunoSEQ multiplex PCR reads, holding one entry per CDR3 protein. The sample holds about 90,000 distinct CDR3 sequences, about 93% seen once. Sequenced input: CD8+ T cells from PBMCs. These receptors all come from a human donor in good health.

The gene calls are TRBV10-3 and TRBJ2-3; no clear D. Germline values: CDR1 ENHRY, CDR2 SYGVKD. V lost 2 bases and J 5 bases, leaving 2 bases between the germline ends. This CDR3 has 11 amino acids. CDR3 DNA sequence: TGTGCCATCAGTGAGGGAGATACGCAGTATTTT. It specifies CAISEGDTQYF.

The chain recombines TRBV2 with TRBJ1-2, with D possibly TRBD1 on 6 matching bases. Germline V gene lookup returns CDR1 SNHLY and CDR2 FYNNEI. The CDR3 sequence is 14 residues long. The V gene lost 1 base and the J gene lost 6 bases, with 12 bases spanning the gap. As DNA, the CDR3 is TGTGCCAGCAGTGAAGACAGGGTAATTGATGGCTACACCTTC. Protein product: CASSEDRVIDGYTF.

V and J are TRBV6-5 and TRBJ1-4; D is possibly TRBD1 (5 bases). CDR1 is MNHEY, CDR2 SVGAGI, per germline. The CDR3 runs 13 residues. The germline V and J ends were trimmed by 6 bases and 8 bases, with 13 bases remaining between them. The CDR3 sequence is CASSPLGDEKLFF. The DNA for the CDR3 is TGTGCCAGCAGCCCTTTGGGGGACGAAAAACTGTTTTTT.

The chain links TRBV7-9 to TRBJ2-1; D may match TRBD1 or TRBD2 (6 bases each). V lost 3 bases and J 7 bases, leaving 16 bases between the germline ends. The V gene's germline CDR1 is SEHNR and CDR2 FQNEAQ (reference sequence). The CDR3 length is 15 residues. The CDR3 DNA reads TGTGCCAGCAGCTTGGGATGGGGGGCGACGAATGAGCAGTTCTTC. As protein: CASSLGWGATNEQFF.

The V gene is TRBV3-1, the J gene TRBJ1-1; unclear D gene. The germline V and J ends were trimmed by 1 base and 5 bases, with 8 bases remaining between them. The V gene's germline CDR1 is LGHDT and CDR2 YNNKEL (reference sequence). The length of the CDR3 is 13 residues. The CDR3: CASSQGHQTEAFF. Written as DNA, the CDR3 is TGTGCCAGCAGCCAAGGACACCAAACTGAAGCTTTCTTT.

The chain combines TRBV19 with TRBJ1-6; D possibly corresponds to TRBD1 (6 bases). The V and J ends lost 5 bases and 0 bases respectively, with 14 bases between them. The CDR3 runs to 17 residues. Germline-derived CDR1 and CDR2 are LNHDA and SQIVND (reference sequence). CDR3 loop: CASSRTEPSSYNSPLHF. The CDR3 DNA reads TGTGCCAGTAGTCGGACAGAACCGAGCTCCTATAATTCACCCCTCCACTTT.

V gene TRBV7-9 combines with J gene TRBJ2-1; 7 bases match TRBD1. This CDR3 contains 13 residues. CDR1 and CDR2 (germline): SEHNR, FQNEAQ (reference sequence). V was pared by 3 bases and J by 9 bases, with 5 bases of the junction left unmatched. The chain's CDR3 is CASSLYRDSEQFF. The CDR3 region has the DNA TGTGCCAGCAGCTTGTACCGGGACAGTGAGCAGTTCTTC.

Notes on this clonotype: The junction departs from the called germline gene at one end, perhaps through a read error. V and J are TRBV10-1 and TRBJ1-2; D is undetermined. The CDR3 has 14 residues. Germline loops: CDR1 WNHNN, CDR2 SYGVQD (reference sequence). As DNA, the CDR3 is TGCGCCAGCAGTGAAAATGGCAGGACCCGCCCGAGGGCCTTC. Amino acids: CASSENGRTRPRAF.

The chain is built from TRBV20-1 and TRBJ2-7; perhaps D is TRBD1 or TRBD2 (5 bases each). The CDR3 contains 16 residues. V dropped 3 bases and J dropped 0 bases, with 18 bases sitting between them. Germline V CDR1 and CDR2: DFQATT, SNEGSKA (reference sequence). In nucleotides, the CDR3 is TGCAGTGCTAGGGGGTCCGGGACGGAATTCTCCTACGAGCAGTACTTC. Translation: CSARGSGTEFSYEQYF.

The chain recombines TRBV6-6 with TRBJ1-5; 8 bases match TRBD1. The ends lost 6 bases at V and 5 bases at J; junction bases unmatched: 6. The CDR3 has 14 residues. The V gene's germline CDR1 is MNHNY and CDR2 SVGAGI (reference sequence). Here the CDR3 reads CASSRDRGDQPQHF. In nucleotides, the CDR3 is TGTGCCAGCAGCCGTGACAGGGGAGATCAGCCCCAGCATTTT.

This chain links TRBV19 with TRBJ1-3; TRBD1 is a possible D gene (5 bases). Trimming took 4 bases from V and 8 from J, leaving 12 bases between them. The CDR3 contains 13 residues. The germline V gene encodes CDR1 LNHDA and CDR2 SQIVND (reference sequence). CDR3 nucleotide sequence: TGTGCCAGTAGTACCCAGGGTTGGCACACCATATATTTT. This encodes CASSTQGWHTIYF.

DNA of the CDR3: TGTGCCAGCAGTTTAGAGGTGAACTTCCAAGAGACCCAGTACTTC. This encodes CASSLEVNFQETQYF. The chain links TRBV12-3 or TRBV12-4 to TRBJ2-5, with D unresolved. This CDR3 region has 15 residues. V was cut by 1 base and J by 1 base, with 10 bases left in between.

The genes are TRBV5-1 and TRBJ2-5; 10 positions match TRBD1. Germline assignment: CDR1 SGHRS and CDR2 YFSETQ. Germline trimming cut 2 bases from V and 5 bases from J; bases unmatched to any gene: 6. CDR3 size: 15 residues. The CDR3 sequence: CASSFLGQGGETQYF. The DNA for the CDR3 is TGCGCCAGCAGCTTCCTTGGACAGGGGGGCGAGACCCAGTACTTC.

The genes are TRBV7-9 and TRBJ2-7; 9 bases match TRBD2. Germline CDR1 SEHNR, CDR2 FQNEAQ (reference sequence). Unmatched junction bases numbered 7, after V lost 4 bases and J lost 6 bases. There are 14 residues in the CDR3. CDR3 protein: CASSSGTSSIEQYF. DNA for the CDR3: TGTGCCAGCAGCTCCGGGACTAGCAGCATCGAGCAGTACTTC.

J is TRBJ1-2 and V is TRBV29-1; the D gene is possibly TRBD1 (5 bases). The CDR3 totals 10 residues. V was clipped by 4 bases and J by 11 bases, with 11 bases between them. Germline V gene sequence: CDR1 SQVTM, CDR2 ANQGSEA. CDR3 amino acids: CSVVSGRYTF. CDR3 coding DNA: TGCAGCGTTGTTTCAGGGCGGTACACCTTC.